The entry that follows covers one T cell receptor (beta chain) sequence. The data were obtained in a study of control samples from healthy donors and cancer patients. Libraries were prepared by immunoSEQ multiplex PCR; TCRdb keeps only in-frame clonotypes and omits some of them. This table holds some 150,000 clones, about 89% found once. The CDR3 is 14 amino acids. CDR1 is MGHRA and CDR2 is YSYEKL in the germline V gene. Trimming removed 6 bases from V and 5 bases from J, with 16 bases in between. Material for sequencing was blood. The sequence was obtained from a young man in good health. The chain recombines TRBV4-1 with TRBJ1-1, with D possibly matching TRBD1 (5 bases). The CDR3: CASSTPGPPTEAFF. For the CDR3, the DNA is TGCGCCAGCAGTACCCCGGGGCCCCCGACTGAAGCTTTCTTT.